What follows are 10 T cell receptor beta chains derived from one specimen sequenced in a study of blood T cell repertoires in COVID-19. Profiling relied on immunoSEQ multiplex PCR, and the TCRdb table lists in-frame clones only, not all of them. The table has a few hundred thousand clones, around 80% seen once. The sample taken for sequencing was peripheral blood. These receptor sequences come from a woman younger than 35 with acute or convalescent COVID-19.

The gene calls are TRBV19 and TRBJ2-1; perhaps TRBD2 as D (6 bases). This CDR3 contains 15 residues. Germline CDR1 is LNHDA and CDR2 is SQIVND (reference sequence). Trimming left V 3 bases short and J 2 bases short, with 11 bases between. The CDR3 bases are TGTGCCAGTAGTATTTTAGCGGATACCTACAATGAGCAGTTCTTC. This translates into CASSILADTYNEQFF. Variable domain in full (rest from reference TRBV19 and TRBJ2-1): DGGITQSPKYLFRKEGQNVTLSCEQNLNHDAMYWYRQDPGQGLRLIYYSQIVNDFQKGDIAEGYSVSREKKESFPLTVTSAQKNPTAFYLCASSILADTYNEQFFGPGTRLTVL.

The chain links TRBV27 to TRBJ2-7; possibly TRBD2 for D (7 bases). The CDR3 runs to 16 residues. V was trimmed by 2 bases and J by 1 base, leaving 15 bases between them. CDR1 and CDR2 from the germline V gene are MNHEY and SMNVEV (reference sequence). The chain's CDR3 is CASSLEGEGQSYEQYF. The CDR3, as DNA: TGTGCCAGCAGTTTAGAGGGGGAGGGTCAATCCTACGAGCAGTACTTC.

The V and J genes are TRBV11-3 and TRBJ2-3; TRBD2 matches at 10 bases. Germline V lookup: CDR1 SGHNT, CDR2 YENEEA. The CDR3 spans 15 residues. Trimming cost V 5 bases and J 3 bases; bases outside gene matches: 5. This CDR3 reads CASSPGTSETDTQYF. The CDR3 DNA follows: TGTGCCAGCAGCCCCGGGACTAGCGAAACAGATACGCAGTATTTT.

The rearrangement links TRBV9 to TRBJ1-5; no clear D gene. Trimming took off 0 bases at V and 2 bases at J, with 12 bases between the two ends. CDR3 length: 16 residues. Per the germline V gene, CDR1 is SGDLS and CDR2 is YYNGEE. The CDR3 here is CASSVDPSPGNQPQHF. The CDR3 bases are TGTGCCAGCAGCGTAGACCCAAGTCCGGGCAATCAGCCCCAGCATTTT.

This chain uses TRBV7-2 with TRBJ1-2; 7 bases line up with TRBD1. The CDR3 spans 17 residues. Germline CDR1 and CDR2: SGHTA and FQGNSA. V was pared by 1 base and J by 6 bases, with 14 bases of the junction left unmatched. CDR3 DNA sequence: TGTGCCAGCAGCTTAGTTGCATGGGGGACAGTGCGTGATGGCTACACCTTC. Translating gives CASSLVAWGTVRDGYTF.

V gene TRBV11-1 combines with J gene TRBJ2-1; 11 positions match TRBD2. The CDR3 length is 15 residues. Trimming took 3 bases from V and 8 from J; bases not matched to a gene: 6. Germline V CDR1 and CDR2: SGHAT, FQDESV (reference sequence). CDR3 residues: CASSFVAGGVYEQFF. The CDR3 DNA reads as TGTGCCAGCAGCTTTGTAGCGGGGGGGGTCTATGAGCAGTTCTTC.

V gene TRBV5-1 combines with J gene TRBJ1-5; D unclear. V was clipped by 0 bases and J by 2 bases, with 12 bases between them. This CDR3 spans 16 amino acids. Per the germline V gene, CDR1 is SGHRS and CDR2 is YFSETQ. CDR3 region: CASSLGFGSRNQPQHF. The CDR3 bases are TGCGCCAGCAGCTTGGGATTTGGTAGTCGCAATCAGCCCCAGCATTTT.

This chain uses TRBV30 with TRBJ2-3, with a weak D call TRBD2 (6 bases). V lost 0 bases and J lost 3, with 13 bases in between. The CDR3 contains 15 residues. CDR1 GTSNPN and CDR2 SVGIG come from the germline V gene (reference sequence). The CDR3 is CAWSVYGSGTDTQYF. The CDR3 DNA reads as TGTGCCTGGAGTGTTTACGGGAGCGGAACAGATACGCAGTATTTT.

The rearrangement joins TRBV3-1 (or the pseudogene TRBV3-2) to TRBJ2-7; no clear D gene. CDR3 length: 17 amino acids. The V end was cut by 0 bases, the J end by 2 bases, with 17 bases between. The germline gives CDR1 LGHDT, CDR2 YNNKEL (reference sequence). DNA of the CDR3: TGTGCCAGCAGCCAAGAGCCGTACGGTATTATAACCTACGAGCAGTACTTC. It yields the protein CASSQEPYGIITYEQYF.

The genes are TRBV2 and TRBJ2-5; 10 bases line up with TRBD2. The CDR3 contains 14 residues. V trimming: 4 bases; J trimming: 5 bases; junction bases outside the gene matches: 4. From germline, CDR1 is SNHLY and CDR2 FYNNEI. The CDR3 is CASSVLAGDETQYF. The CDR3 DNA follows: TGTGCCAGCAGTGTCCTAGCGGGAGACGAGACCCAGTACTTC.